The next 18 T cell receptor beta chains were all read from a single sample in a study of cytomegalovirus exposure and HLA in healthy donors. Primers for the PCR totalled 60 Vbeta and 13 Jbeta. Some clones are missing from TCRdb's copy, which holds only in-frame ones; the method was immunoSEQ multiplex PCR. Of some 180,000 clones listed, around 80% were seen once; the top ten hold roughly 2%. Sequenced sample: PBMCs. These receptors originate from a woman in her thirties in good health and CMV-seronegative.

The genes are TRBV10-3 and TRBJ2-7; a possible D gene is TRBD2 (6 bases). Trimming pared 4 bases from V and 2 bases from J, leaving 9 bases between. The CDR3 has 13 residues. The germline V gene has CDR1 ENHRY and CDR2 SYGVKD. CDR3 nucleotide sequence: TGTGCCATCAGTGGACCGGGAGCCTACGAGCAGTACTTC. It encodes CAISGPGAYEQYF.

V and J are TRBV7-8 and TRBJ2-7, with D tentatively TRBD1 (5 bases). The V end lost 3 bases, the J end lost 3 bases, and 12 bases lay between the germline ends. Germline lookup yields CDR1 SGHVS and CDR2 FQNEAQ. The CDR3 is 14 amino acids. The DNA for the CDR3 is TGTGCCAGCAGCTTCGTGACAGTCGACTACGAGCAGTACTTC. Translation gives CASSFVTVDYEQYF.

CDR3 residues: CSSEGQGATEAFF. The CDR3 nucleotides are TGCAGCTCAGAAGGGCAGGGGGCAACTGAAGCTTTCTTT. The rearrangement links TRBV29-1 to TRBJ1-1, with 8 bases aligning to TRBD1. The CDR3 has 13 residues. The J segment lost 5 bases and the V segment lost 8 bases, leaving 10 bases of the junction unmatched. The germline V gene has CDR1 SQVTM and CDR2 ANQGSEA.

This chain connects TRBV11-2 to TRBJ1-2; D not resolved. Per germline, CDR1 SGHAT and CDR2 FQNNGV. The V end lost 5 bases, the J end lost 3 bases, and 16 bases lay between the germline ends. The CDR3 runs to 15 residues. The CDR3 is CASSPGDSTYYGYTF. CDR3 in DNA: TGTGCCAGCAGCCCCGGGGATTCCACCTACTATGGCTACACCTTC.

The chain has TRBV7-2 and TRBJ1-1; 9 bases fit TRBD1. With 0 bases clipped from V and 6 bases from J, the junction kept 5 bases outside the gene matches. Germline V gives CDR1 SGHTA, CDR2 FQGNSA. This CDR3 is 15 amino acids long. CDR3 bases: TGTGCCAGCAGCTTAGCCGGACAGGGGTACGCTGAAGCTTTCTTT. It encodes CASSLAGQGYAEAFF.

This clone occurred once. The chain links TRBV19 to TRBJ1-2; 9 nucleotides match TRBD1. Losses at the gene ends were 3 bases for V and 8 bases for J; bases not matched to a gene: 4. Germline lookup yields CDR1 LNHDA and CDR2 SQIVND (reference sequence). The CDR3 runs 13 residues. The CDR3 loop is CASSMGTGRGYTF. The CDR3 coding sequence is TGTGCCAGTAGTATGGGGACAGGGAGAGGCTACACCTTC.

This clone occurred once. The chain recombines TRBV4-1 with TRBJ2-7; 10 bases line up with TRBD1. Germline assignment: CDR1 MGHRA and CDR2 YSYEKL. J lost 4 bases, V lost 2 bases, and 5 bases had no gene match. CDR3 length: 15 residues. The CDR3 nucleotides are TGCGCCAGCAGCCAAAGACAGGGGGCGGTATACGAGCAGTACTTC. Translating gives CASSQRQGAVYEQYF.

The chain uses TRBV21-1 and TRBJ1-1; TRBD1 was called by the table and not checked on the DNA. TRBV21-1 is flagged as a pseudogene. This CDR3 spans 18 amino acids. The CDR3 is CASSPQTRDRGLRTEAFF. The CDR3 nucleotides are TGTGCCAGCAGCCCGCAGACGAGGGACAGGGGGCTTCGCACTGAAGCTTTCTTT.

The genes are TRBV27 and TRBJ1-6; maybe TRBD1 (6 bases). The germline V gene has CDR1 MNHEY and CDR2 SMNVEV (reference sequence). Trimming removed 2 bases from V and 8 bases from J, with 16 bases in between. This CDR3 spans 16 amino acids. The CDR3 nucleotides read TGTGCCAGCAGTTTAACGGTGGGGGGGCACGATTCACCCCTCCACTTT. Translation gives CASSLTVGGHDSPLHF.

V usage is TRBV7-6 and J usage is TRBJ1-3; D is possibly TRBD1 (5 bases). This CDR3 comprises 17 residues. From germline, CDR1 is SGHVS and CDR2 FNYEAQ. V lost 5 bases, J lost 0 bases, and 17 bases lay in between. CDR3 amino acids: CASSRTLAAISGNTIYF. The DNA for the CDR3 is TGTGCCAGCAGCAGGACACTAGCCGCTATCTCTGGAAACACCATATATTTT.

The CDR3 loop reads CASSRGQVNEQFF. The CDR3 nucleotides are TGTGCCAGCAGCCGAGGACAGGTCAATGAGCAGTTCTTC. The genes are TRBV7-7 and TRBJ2-1, with 7 bases aligning to TRBD1. V lost 5 bases, J lost 6 bases, and 4 bases stayed unmatched. Germline V lookup: CDR1 SSHAT, CDR2 FNYEAQ (reference sequence). The CDR3 consists of 13 residues.

The chain has TRBV19 and TRBJ2-2; 9 bases agree with TRBD1. Trimming cost V 3 bases and J 7 bases; bases outside gene matches: 15. Looked up from germline, CDR1 is LNHDA and CDR2 is SQIVND (reference sequence). This CDR3 is 18 amino acids long. The DNA for the CDR3 is TGTGCCAGTAGTATGCCCTTCCCCGGGACAGGGCGAGGCGGGGAGCTGTTTTTT. Translation gives CASSMPFPGTGRGGELFF.

The chain carries TRBV10-3 and TRBJ2-1, with TRBD1 matching 9 bases. This CDR3 is built from 14 residues. Unmatched junction bases numbered 2, after V lost 4 bases and J lost 4 bases. Germline V gives CDR1 ENHRY, CDR2 SYGVKD. The CDR3 DNA reads as TGTGCCATCAGTGGACAGGGGGGTTACAATGAGCAGTTCTTC. Translating gives CAISGQGGYNEQFF.

The chain carries TRBV6-1 and TRBJ2-7, with 8 bases matching TRBD1. The CDR3 totals 15 residues. The V gene's germline CDR1 is MNHNS and CDR2 SASEGT. V lost 7 bases and J lost 2; bases outside the gene matches: 10. CDR3 in amino acids: CASIPDRGTTYEQYF. In DNA, the CDR3 is TGTGCCAGCATCCCTGACAGGGGAACGACCTACGAGCAGTACTTC.

This clone was picked up a small number of times. V is TRBV6-1 and J is TRBJ1-2; maybe TRBD1 (5 bases). Trimming cost V 6 bases and J 4 bases, with 18 bases left between them. The CDR3 totals 15 residues. Germline CDR1 MNHNS, CDR2 SASEGT. The CDR3 DNA is TGTGCCAGCAGGTTACAACCGGACACCTCCTATGGCTACACCTTC. Protein: CASRLQPDTSYGYTF.

The J gene is TRBJ1-6, the V gene TRBV27; D remains ambiguous. V lost 2 bases and J lost 12, with 8 bases in between. Germline lookup yields CDR1 MNHEY and CDR2 SMNVEV (reference sequence). The CDR3 loop spans 12 amino acids. CDR3 nucleotide sequence: TGTGCCAGCAGTTTACTCCGGGGACCCCTCCACTTT. Amino acids: CASSLLRGPLHF.

This clone was recorded once. The V and J genes are TRBV4-3 and TRBJ2-7; 8 positions match TRBD1. The CDR3 loop spans 15 amino acids. J gave up 4 bases and V 1 base, and 6 bases lay outside the gene matches. CDR1 and CDR2 (germline): LGHNA, YSLEER. The CDR3 nucleotides read TGCGCCAGCAGCCAAGGGCCCCAGGGGGCGTACGAGCAGTACTTC. Its translation: CASSQGPQGAYEQYF.

The chain recombines TRBV11-3 with TRBJ2-2; D is possibly TRBD1 (5 bases). The CDR3 has 13 residues. Trimming pared 6 bases from V and 4 bases from J, leaving 9 bases between. Germline V gene sequence: CDR1 SGHNT, CDR2 YENEEA. The CDR3 region has the DNA TGTGCCAGCAGGGGGCAGGTCACCGGGGAGCTGTTTTTT. It yields the protein CASRGQVTGELFF.